The present TCR beta chain was sequenced within a study of a mutant IDH1 vaccine in newly diagnosed glioma. Study-wide background: Vaccination started 4-6 weeks after radiotherapy alone, or with temozolomide cycles. Receipt of radiotherapy, temozolomide, or both preceded the study, and most received both. Treatment recipients were approximately 62% male and about 40% female, and their mean age was roughly 40 years. The study's findings and limits: It was just under 95% of patients that developed vaccine-induced immune responses.

The germline V gene has CDR1 SGHNT and CDR2 YYREEE (reference sequence). Deletions cut 1 base from V and 3 bases from J, with 14 bases between. This CDR3 is built from 15 residues. Profiled with immunoSEQ multiplex PCR; TCRdb holds only in-frame clones, not every one. The table lists 60,000 to 85,000 clones, approximately 85% of them singletons. As for this clone: Its antigen is still unknown.

Time point: week 23, last vaccination. Each dose delivered 300 ug of mutant IDH1 20-mer peptide subcutaneously with imiquimod. This sequence originates from a woman aged 45-59 years with glioma. This chain joins TRBV5-4 and TRBJ2-7, with D perhaps TRBD1 (5 bases). The sequenced sample was PBMCs, obtained from a glioma patient whose treatment included an IDH1 peptide vaccine. CDR3 sequence reads: CASSLWAQAGYEQYF. The CDR3 nucleotides read TGTGCCAGCAGCTTGTGGGCACAGGCCGGCTACGAGCAGTACTTC.